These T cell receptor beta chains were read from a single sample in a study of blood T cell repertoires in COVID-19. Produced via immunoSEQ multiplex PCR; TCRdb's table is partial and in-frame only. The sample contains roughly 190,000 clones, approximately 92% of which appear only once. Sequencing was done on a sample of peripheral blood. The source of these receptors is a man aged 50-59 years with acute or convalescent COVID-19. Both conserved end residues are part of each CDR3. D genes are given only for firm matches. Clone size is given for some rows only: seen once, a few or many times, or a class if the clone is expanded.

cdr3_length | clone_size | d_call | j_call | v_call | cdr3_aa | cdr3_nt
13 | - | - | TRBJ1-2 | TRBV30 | CAWSPQGPHGYTF | TGTGCCTGGAGTCCACAGGGACCTCATGGCTACACCTTC
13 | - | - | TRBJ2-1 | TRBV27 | CASSFRGANEQFF | TGTGCCAGCAGTTTTCGGGGGGCGAATGAGCAGTTCTTC
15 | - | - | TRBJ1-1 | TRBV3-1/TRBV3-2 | CASSQVPTANTEAFF | TGTGCCAGCAGCCAAGTCCCGACAGCGAACACTGAAGCTTTCTTT
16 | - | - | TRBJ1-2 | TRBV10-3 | CAISESISVANYGYTF | TGTGCCATCAGTGAGTCGATTTCAGTAGCAAACTATGGCTACACCTTC
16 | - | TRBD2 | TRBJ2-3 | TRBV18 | CASSSGLAGVSDTQYF | TGTGCCAGCTCGTCGGGACTAGCGGGAGTGTCAGATACGCAGTATTTT
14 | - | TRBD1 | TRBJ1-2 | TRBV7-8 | CASSAGTGNYGYTF | TGTGCCAGCAGCGCCGGGACAGGGAACTATGGCTACACCTTC
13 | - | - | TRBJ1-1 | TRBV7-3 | CASSRAAYTEAFF | TGTGCCAGCAGCCGAGCCGCGTACACTGAAGCTTTCTTT
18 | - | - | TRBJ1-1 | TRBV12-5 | CASGKTQGIPSMNTEAFF | TGTGCTAGTGGGAAAACTCAGGGCATCCCTTCGATGAACACTGAAGCTTTCTTT
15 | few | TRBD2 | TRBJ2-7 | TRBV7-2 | CASSLAGTSMYEQYF | TGTGCCAGCAGCTTAGCGGGGACTAGTATGTACGAGCAGTACTTC
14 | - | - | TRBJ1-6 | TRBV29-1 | CSVGTGAYNSPLHF | TGCAGCGTTGGTACGGGGGCCTATAATTCACCCCTCCACTTT
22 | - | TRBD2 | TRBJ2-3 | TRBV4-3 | CASSQEVQGTSGGLVISDTQYF | TGCGCCAGCAGCCAAGAAGTGCAAGGGACTAGCGGGGGGTTGGTTATCTCAGATACGCAGTATTTT
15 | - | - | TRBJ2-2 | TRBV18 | CASSRTAQDTGELFF | TGTGCCAGCTCTCGGACAGCACAAGACACCGGGGAGCTGTTTTTT
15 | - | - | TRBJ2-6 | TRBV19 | CASTQASSGANVLTF | TGTGCCAGTACCCAGGCTTCTTCTGGGGCCAACGTCCTGACTTTC
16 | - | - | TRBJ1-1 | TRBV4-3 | CASSQDRAGRITEAFF | TGCGCCAGCAGCCAAGATCGGGCAGGGAGGATCACTGAAGCTTTCTTT
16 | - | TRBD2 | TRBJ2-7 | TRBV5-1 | CASSFRGRIESYEQYF | TGCGCCAGCAGCTTCCGCGGGAGGATTGAGTCCTACGAGCAGTACTTC
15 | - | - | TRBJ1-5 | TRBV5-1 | CASSLQGLPNQPQHF | TGCGCCAGCAGTTTGCAGGGGCTCCCCAATCAGCCCCAGCATTTT
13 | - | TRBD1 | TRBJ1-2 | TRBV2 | CASSEGQGFGYTF | TGTGCCAGCAGTGAAGGACAGGGCTTTGGCTACACCTTC
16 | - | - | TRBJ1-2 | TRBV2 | CASSEWSTGGDYGYTF | TGTGCCAGCAGTGAATGGTCAACGGGAGGGGACTATGGCTACACCTTC
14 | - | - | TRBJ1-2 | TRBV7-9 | CASTPAGGGYGYTF | TGTGCCAGCACTCCGGCGGGGGGTGGCTATGGCTACACCTTC
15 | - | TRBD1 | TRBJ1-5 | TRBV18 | CASSSDRDDNQPQHF | TGTGCCAGCTCATCTGACAGGGACGACAATCAGCCCCAGCATTTT
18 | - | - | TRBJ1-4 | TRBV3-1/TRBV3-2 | CASSGPGNYESLGEKLFF | TGTGCCAGCAGCGGGCCCGGGAATTACGAATCGTTGGGGGAAAAACTGTTTTTT
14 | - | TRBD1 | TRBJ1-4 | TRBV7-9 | CASSQGQGATELFF | TGTGCCAGCAGCCAAGGACAGGGGGCGACGGAACTGTTTTTT
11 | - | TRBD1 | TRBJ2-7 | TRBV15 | CASGQGYEQYF | TGTGCCAGCGGACAGGGGTACGAGCAGTACTTC